The T cell receptor beta chain under discussion was sequenced for a study of blood T cell repertoires in COVID-19 (dated by TCRdb to about 2020). Describing the broader study: The collaborator samples originated in the United States, Italy and Spain and spanned the acute and convalescent phases of COVID-19. Samples came from the ongoing ImmuneRACE study (first 160 participants) plus 1,254 subjects from 6 global collaborators. The repertoires were released in a freely available public database meant as a resource for research on the immune response to SARS-CoV-2. Where available, HLA class I and class II types were obtained from metadata supplied by the sample provider rather than from assay-based typing. The prospective study material was composed of cDNA or gDNA derived from T cells, B-cell-depleted T cells, or PBMCs. Nearly every sample came with metadata listing a de-identified subject ID, COVID-19 status, age in years and sex. The dataset comprised deeply sampled blood TCRbeta repertoires from subjects exposed to, actively infected with, or recovered from COVID-19.

At one collaborating source in Seattle, patients were enrolled during active infection and were followed longitudinally through the course of disease. Whole blood was collected in K2EDTA tubes by collaborating institutions according to the institutions' own protocols. Collaborator samples were shipped for TCRbeta analysis as frozen whole blood, isolated PBMCs, or DNA extracted from either sample type. Worth noting for this clone: It has no known antigen specificity. The sample holds no much larger clone one base away, and base qualities are not on file.

The immunoSEQ Assay, a bias-controlled multiplex PCR, was used to amplify TCRbeta CDR3 regions from genomic DNA. Per the authors' processing: Nucleated cell counts per sample were estimated from amplification of reference gene primers within the assay. To quantify the absolute abundance of each unique TCRbeta CDR3 rearrangement, sequence reads were collapsed and filtered. For each sample, productive Simpson clonality was calculated as the square root of Simpson's diversity index over productive rearrangements. As stored in TCRdb, this immuneACCESS dataset retains in-frame rearrangements with V and J assigned. A fraction of the clones does not appear; measured against another copy, unresolved V genes explain less than half of the discrepancy, and the remainder lacks a known reason. The DNA gave D and trimming, while V, J and clone size come from that table. The sample table lists 150,000 or so clones, approximately 90% of them with a count of one. The top ten clones comprise around an eighth of the sample.

Including cysteine and phenylalanine, the CDR3 has 15 amino acids. The retained sequence is limited to the CDR3, 45 bases, with the frame set at the first base. The germline V gene provides CDR1 SGHRS and CDR2 YFSETQ. V is pruned by 4 bases and J by 5 bases, leaving 10 bases of the junction without a gene match. The research as a whole found: How much clinical and demographic metadata was included differed by source and by participant, and the metadata was provided uncurated.

This sequence was found in a man aged 18 to 30 with COVID-19, enrolled during active disease. Sequencing was done on a sample of peripheral blood. The chain employs TRBV5-1 and TRBJ1-1, with 8 bases in between that match TRBD1. In nucleotide form, the sequence is TGCGCCAGCAGCCCCCTCTTAACAGGGGGGACTGAAGCTTTCTTT. Its protein product is CASSPLLTGGTEAFF.